The table lists the clone carrying this T cell receptor beta chain with many counts. No antigen is known for it. This record belongs to a study of Graves' ophthalmopathy and Graves' hyperthyroidism. The study amplified TCR beta CDR3 regions using RNA transcripts. HTBI-primed first-round RT-PCR preceded second-round multiplex PCR. TCRdb recomputed calls from the multiplex PCR reads with MiXCR, one row per CDR3 protein. The sample lists about 400,000 distinct CDR3 sequences, about 17% occurring once. General study findings and limits: The authors also found most expanded thyroid clonotypes above 0.001 frequency in blood.

Germline CDR1 and CDR2: SGHVS and FQNEAQ. V lost 1 base and J lost 3, with 16 bases in between. CDR3 length equals 16 residues. PBMCs stemmed from around 9.1 ml of fresh peripheral blood. The source of this sequence is a woman aged 18-29 years with Graves' ophthalmopathy. Material for sequencing was peripheral blood. The chain combines TRBV7-8 with TRBJ2-7; D is unclear. The CDR3 nucleotides read TGTGCCAGCAGCTTAGTTTTCCGGGCCCCTGACTACGAGCAGTACTTC. It specifies CASSLVFRAPDYEQYF.